These T cell receptor beta chains were read from a single sample in a study of STAT5B mutations in CD4+ large granular lymphocyte leukemia. Assay: immunoSEQ multiplex PCR; the TCRdb copy retains only in-frame clones and omits some. The data show roughly 40,000 clones, roughly 76% seen once. Sequenced input: CD4+ T cells from blood buffy coats. The source is a human donor in good health. Both conserved end residues are part of each CDR3.

>TRBJ1-5|TRBV28
CASTLDRGLGSNQPQHF
>TRBJ2-5|TRBV6-6
CASSSTSGETQYF
>TRBJ2-1|TRBV15
CATRTSGHNEQFF
>TRBJ1-5|TRBV6-6
CAGGTGVQNQPQHF
>TRBJ1-2|TRBV25-1
CASSELGETGYTF
>TRBJ2-2|TRBV5-4
CASSTGQGTDTGELFF
>TRBJ2-5|TRBV12-5
CASGPGQVGETQYF
>TRBJ2-4|TRBV7-2
CASSLVVGTGSAKNIQYF
>TRBJ1-6|TRBV7-2
CASSQGAGGSPLHF
>TRBJ2-5|TRBV5-4
CASSPGTVGTQYF
>TRBJ2-7|TRBV14
CASSQDRVEQYF
>TRBJ2-1|TRBV2
CASSASSGRNNEQFF
>TRBJ2-3|TRBV29-1
CSGGAQAGRPDTQYF
>TRBJ1-2|TRBV5-8
CASSPPPRTGGANYGYTF
>TRBJ2-5|TRBV11-3
CASSLGLAGGPTETQYF
>TRBJ2-1|TRBV7-2
CASSTGLINEQFF
>TRBJ1-1|TRBV4-2
CASSQDSTGANTEAFF
>TRBJ1-4|TRBV10-2
CASSDQGGEKLFF
>TRBJ2-7|TRBV5-1
CASSSGQGAYEQYF
>TRBJ1-1|TRBV7-9
CASSFGDRGPMTEAFF
>TRBJ2-3|TRBV4-1
CASSQGRSVSTDTQYF
>TRBJ2-3|TRBV15
CATSRDPSTDTQYF
>TRBJ2-7|TRBV27
CASSLSNLGREQYF
>TRBJ1-2|TRBV5-1
CATSPREGNGYTF
>TRBJ2-1|TRBV28
CASSFGGGSFSYNEQFF
>TRBJ2-1|TRBV5-1
CASSFGGTGRSYNEQFF
>TRBJ2-3|TRBV7-2
CASSPRLGGVDTQYF
>TRBJ2-1|TRBV4-3
CASSLLLAQGFFYEQFF
>TRBJ2-2|TRBV11-2
CASSRGRSLNTGELFF
>TRBJ2-7|TRBV4-3
CASSQRTGTYEQYF
>TRBJ1-3|TRBV4-3
CASSQAPPGSSGNTIYF
>TRBJ1-1|TRBV19
CASSLLPGQLNTEAFF
>TRBJ1-2|TRBV25-1
CASSEYPREGYTF
>.|TRBV13
CASSPRMTAYEQYF
>TRBJ1-1|TRBV7-2
CASSLEGWTEAFF
>TRBJ1-2|TRBV14
CASSQDTAQGSYGYTF
>TRBJ1-6|TRBV5-4
CASSLGDRVNSPLHF